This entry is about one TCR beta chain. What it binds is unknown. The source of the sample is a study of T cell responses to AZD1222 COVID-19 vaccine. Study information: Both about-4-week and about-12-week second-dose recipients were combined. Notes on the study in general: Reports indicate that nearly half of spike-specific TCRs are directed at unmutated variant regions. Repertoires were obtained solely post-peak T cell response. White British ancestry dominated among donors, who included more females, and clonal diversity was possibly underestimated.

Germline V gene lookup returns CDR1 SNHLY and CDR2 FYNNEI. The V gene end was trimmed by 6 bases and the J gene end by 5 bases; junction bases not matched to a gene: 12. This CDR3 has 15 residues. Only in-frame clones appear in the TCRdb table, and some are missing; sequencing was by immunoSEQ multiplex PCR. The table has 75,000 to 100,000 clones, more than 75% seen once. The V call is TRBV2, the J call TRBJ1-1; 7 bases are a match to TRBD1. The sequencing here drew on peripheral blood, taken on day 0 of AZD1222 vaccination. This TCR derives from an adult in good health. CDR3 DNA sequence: TGTGCCAGCAGGCCTATGGGACAGCTAACGACTGAAGCTTTCTTT. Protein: CASRPMGQLTTEAFF.